This TCR beta chain was observed in a study of blood T cell repertoires in COVID-19 (dated by TCRdb to about 2020). Background on the whole study: Samples covering the acute and convalescent phases of COVID-19 were provided by collaborators in the United States, Italy and Spain. The prospective study material was composed of cDNA or gDNA derived from T cells, B-cell-depleted T cells, or PBMCs. Deeply sampled blood TCRbeta repertoires from subjects exposed to, actively infected with, or recovered from COVID-19 were included in the dataset. The repertoires were released in a freely available public database intended as a resource for research on the immune response to SARS-CoV-2. Samples were obtained from the ongoing ImmuneRACE study (first 160 participants) and from 950 to 1,500 subjects provided by 6 global collaborators. A de-identified subject ID, COVID-19 status, age in years and sex were almost always included in the sample metadata. Where HLA class I and class II types were available, the types were taken from metadata supplied by the sample provider, not from assay-based typing. General findings and caveats noted by the study authors: The amount of clinical and demographic metadata varied by source and participant and was provided uncurated.

Enrolling through a virtual design, the prospective study's participants ranged in age from roughly 18 to 95 years and lived across 24 United States geographic areas. In the prospective study, cohorts were assigned on the basis of participant-reported clinical history obtained from a screening survey and a study questionnaire. ImmuneRACE Cohort 3 recovered participants were defined by two consecutive negative NP/OP PCR tests, healthcare professional clearance, or symptom resolution. In the prospective study, whole blood, serum and a nasopharyngeal or oropharyngeal swab were collected from each participant by mobile phlebotomists. Additional blood draws and questionnaires over an approximately 2-month period could optionally be provided by prospective study participants. Prospective study blood samples were shipped either frozen or at room temperature before DNA extraction. According to the germline V gene, CDR1 reads SNHLY and CDR2 reads FYNNEI. Counted from cysteine to phenylalanine, this CDR3 has 16 amino acids. Of all the DNA, just the CDR3 is kept, 48 bases in frame from base 1. Here V drops 3 bases and J drops 7 bases, and the junction holds 14 bases not matched to any gene.

TCRbeta CDR3 regions were amplified from genomic DNA by means of the immunoSEQ Assay, a bias-controlled multiplex PCR. Turning to the authors' computational methods: The number of nucleated cells in each sample was estimated by amplification of reference gene primers within the assay. To quantify the absolute abundance of each unique TCRbeta CDR3 rearrangement, sequence reads were collapsed and filtered. For each sample, productive Simpson clonality was calculated as the square root of Simpson's diversity index over productive rearrangements. As stored in TCRdb, this immuneACCESS dataset retains in-frame rearrangements with V and J assigned. A fraction of the clones does not appear; measured against another copy, unresolved V genes explain less than half of the discrepancy, and the remainder lacks a known reason. The V and J calls and clone size are taken from that table; D and trimming were inferred from the DNA. The sample has more than 300,000 clones on record, roughly 91% of them singletons. The ten largest account for about 1.1% of the sample.

As concerns this clone: What this receptor recognizes is not known. Per-nucleotide qualities are absent, and no much larger clonotype sits a single base away.

The source material was PBMCs or T cells enriched from blood (not recorded which). The receptor comes from a woman younger than 30 who had recovered from COVID-19. The rearrangement combines TRBV2 with TRBJ1-2, with 7 junctional bases fitting TRBD1. In nucleotides, the sequence is TGTGCCAGCAGTGACCCCGGGACAGCTGCACGGGGTGGCTACACCTTC. Translation gives CASSDPGTAARGGYTF.